A selection of T cell receptor beta chains follows, all from one sample in a study of control samples from healthy donors and cancer patients. Profiled with immunoSEQ multiplex PCR; TCRdb holds only in-frame clones, not every one. This repertoire shows about 100,000 clones, 70% to 90% found once; its top ten account for roughly 14%. The sample taken for sequencing was blood. The origin of the receptors is a man between 25 and 39 years old in good health. Each CDR3 is given with its conserved first and last residue. The D gene is left open where the match is weak. Size tells how often a clone was seen (once, few, many) or the class of an expanded clone, and some rows leave it out.

d_call,j_call,clone_size,v_call,cdr3_length,cdr3_aa,cdr3_nt
.,TRBJ2-1,.,TRBV4-2,15,CASSPRAEVRNEQFF,TGTGCCAGCAGCCCCCGCGCGGAGGTGAGGAATGAGCAGTTCTTC
.,TRBJ1-5,.,TRBV9,15,CASSVDWGPNQPQHF,TGTGCCAGCAGCGTAGATTGGGGGCCGAATCAGCCCCAGCATTTT
.,TRBJ2-1,.,TRBV5-1,15,CASSLESSSYNEQFF,TGCGCCAGCAGCTTGGAGAGTAGTTCCTACAATGAGCAGTTCTTC
.,TRBJ1-5,.,TRBV16,17,CASSPNVGTSEGQPQHF,TGTGCCAGCAGCCCCAACGTTGGGACATCGGAGGGACAGCCCCAGCATTTT
.,TRBJ1-1,.,TRBV9,14,CASSVVDRETEAFF,TGTGCCAGCAGCGTAGTGGATCGAGAGACTGAAGCTTTCTTT
.,TRBJ2-5,.,TRBV7-2,14,CASSLDSAQETQYF,TGTGCCAGCAGCTTAGATTCGGCCCAAGAGACCCAGTACTTC
.,TRBJ2-1,.,TRBV18,13,CASSPPSENEQFF,TGTGCCAGCTCACCACCTTCAGAAAATGAGCAGTTCTTC
TRBD1,TRBJ1-6,.,TRBV30,17,CAWSVLVTGGWNSPLHF,TGTGCCTGGAGTGTACTGGTGACAGGGGGTTGGAATTCACCCCTCCACTTT
.,TRBJ1-5,once,TRBV19,14,CASSMGQGVMSQHF,TGTGCCAGTAGTATGGGCCAGGGAGTTATGTCCCAGCATTTT
TRBD2,TRBJ2-7,.,TRBV5-1,14,CASSSLAGVYEQYF,TGCGCCAGCAGCTCGCTAGCGGGTGTCTACGAGCAGTACTTC
TRBD1,TRBJ1-2,.,TRBV30,15,CAWSGQGGRYYGYTF,TGTGCCTGGAGCGGACAGGGCGGTAGATACTATGGCTACACCTTC
TRBD2,TRBJ2-3,once,TRBV2,17,CASTPAPLAGELSTQYF,TGTGCCAGCACTCCCGCCCCCCTAGCGGGGGAACTCAGTACGCAGTATTTT
.,TRBJ2-2,.,TRBV21-1,18,CASSNLRLAQGKSGELFF,TGTGCCAGCAGCAACCTACGACTAGCGCAGGGCAAAAGCGGGGAGCTGTTTTTT
.,TRBJ2-3,.,TRBV9,16,CASSVVGADRTDTQYF,TGTGCCAGCAGCGTGGTGGGAGCAGACCGCACAGATACGCAGTATTTT
.,TRBJ2-1,.,TRBV29-1,11,CSVDGGNEQFF,TGCAGCGTTGACGGTGGGAATGAGCAGTTCTTC
.,TRBJ1-6,.,TRBV9,13,CASSPRDNSPLHF,TGTGCCAGCAGCCCCAGGGATAATTCACCCCTCCACTTT
.,TRBJ2-3,once,TRBV7-2,16,CASSPPRTPRTDTQYF,TGTGCCAGCAGCCCCCCCCGGACTCCACGCACAGATACGCAGTATTTT
TRBD2,TRBJ2-1,.,TRBV24-1,15,CATSDRTSGIHEQFF,TGTGCCACCAGTGACCGGACTAGCGGGATTCATGAGCAGTTCTTC
TRBD1,TRBJ2-2,.,TRBV28,14,CASIPGQTTGELFF,TGTGCCAGCATCCCGGGACAGACCACCGGGGAGCTGTTTTTT
.,TRBJ2-7,once,TRBV27,13,CASSFSAAYEQYF,TGTGCCAGCAGTTTCTCCGCGGCCTACGAGCAGTACTTC
TRBD2,TRBJ2-1,.,TRBV2,14,CARRGGRAKEEQFF,TGTGCCAGGAGGGGAGGGAGGGCCAAGGAGGAGCAGTTCTTC
.,TRBJ2-6,.,TRBV19,13,CASTASGANVLTF,TGTGCCAGTACCGCATCTGGGGCCAACGTCCTGACTTTC
.,TRBJ2-1,.,TRBV7-3,15,CASSLRQGLDNEQFF,TGTGCCAGCAGCTTAAGGCAGGGTCTGGACAATGAGCAGTTCTTC
.,TRBJ1-1,.,TRBV24-1,11,CATSDSREAFF,TGTGCCACCAGTGATTCTCGTGAAGCTTTCTTT
.,TRBJ1-1,.,TRBV7-8,14,CASSLQGLNAEAFF,TGTGCCAGCAGCTTACAGGGTCTAAACGCTGAAGCTTTCTTT
.,TRBJ1-1,.,TRBV5-1,13,CASSLGANTEAFF,TGCGCCAGCAGCTTGGGTGCGAACACTGAAGCTTTCTTT
.,TRBJ1-5,once,TRBV5-1,13,CASRSEDQGPQHF,TGCGCCAGCCGCAGTGAGGACCAAGGGCCCCAGCATTTT
TRBD1,TRBJ2-1,.,TRBV11-2,16,CASSRGQKSSYNEQFF,TGTGCCAGCAGCCGGGGACAGAAAAGCTCCTACAATGAGCAGTTCTTC
.,TRBJ1-4,.,TRBV5-4,13,CASSAATNEKLFF,TGTGCCAGCAGCGCAGCAACTAATGAAAAACTGTTTTTT
.,TRBJ1-5,.,TRBV29-1,12,CSVVSGNQPQHF,TGCAGCGTTGTTTCCGGAAATCAGCCCCAGCATTTT
.,TRBJ2-3,.,TRBV2,17,CASSDLMGFYSTDTQYF,TGTGCCAGCAGTGATCTCATGGGGTTCTATAGCACAGATACGCAGTATTTT
TRBD1,TRBJ2-6,.,TRBV7-2,19,CASSKIPGQGVYGANVLTF,TGTGCCAGCAGCAAAATACCGGGACAGGGAGTTTATGGGGCCAACGTCCTGACTTTC
.,TRBJ2-3,.,TRBV6-5,15,CASSYSDSQADTQYF,TGTGCCAGCAGTTACTCGGACAGTCAGGCAGATACGCAGTATTTT
.,TRBJ1-5,.,TRBV21-1,17,CASSLGTGPYSNQPQHF,TGTGCCAGCAGCCTAGGGACAGGGCCTTATAGCAATCAGCCCCAGCATTTT
.,TRBJ1-5,.,TRBV2,11,CASSRTYSQHF,TGTGCCAGCAGTCGGACATATTCTCAGCATTTT
.,TRBJ2-3,.,TRBV7-9,11,CASSSADTQYF,TGTGCCAGCAGCTCCGCAGATACGCAGTATTTT
.,TRBJ2-2,few,TRBV5-6,17,CASSRRLGSSNTGELFF,TGTGCCAGCAGCCGTCGACTCGGCTCGTCGAACACCGGGGAGCTGTTTTTT
.,TRBJ1-2,.,TRBV23-1,14,CASSPWEGNYGYTF,TGCGCCAGCAGTCCCTGGGAGGGGAACTATGGCTACACCTTC
TRBD1,TRBJ2-7,once,TRBV11-1,16,CASSDRDRGSRPGQYF,TGTGCCAGCAGCGACCGGGACAGGGGGTCGCGTCCTGGGCAGTACTTC
TRBD1,TRBJ2-7,.,TRBV18,16,CASSLGTGRRSYEQYF,TGTGCCAGCTCACTCGGGACAGGTAGAAGGTCCTACGAGCAGTACTTC
.,TRBJ2-1,.,TRBV5-1,13,CASSFYEGGEQFF,TGCGCCAGCAGCTTTTACGAGGGAGGTGAGCAGTTCTTC
.,TRBJ1-4,.,TRBV11-2,15,CASSLDLSGREKLFF,TGTGCCAGCAGCTTAGATTTGTCGGGTCGTGAAAAACTGTTTTTT
TRBD2,TRBJ2-3,.,TRBV28,16,CASSHPGLAGTDTQYF,TGTGCCAGCAGTCATCCGGGACTAGCGGGCACAGATACGCAGTATTTT
TRBD2,TRBJ2-1,.,TRBV14,16,CASSLLGASGLNEQFF,TGTGCCAGCAGCCTACTCGGGGCTAGCGGGCTGAATGAGCAGTTCTTC
TRBD1,TRBJ1-1,.,TRBV9,13,CASSEALRGEAFF,TGTGCCAGCAGCGAGGCACTCAGGGGGGAAGCTTTCTTT